This record covers a single TCR beta chain. The data originate from a study of shared clonotypes between healthy human individuals. Clones were sequenced by immunoSEQ multiplex PCR, and TCRdb holds only the in-frame ones, with some missing. This sample yields about 99,000 clones, of which approximately 44% are seen a single time; about 16% belongs to the top ten. V shed 8 bases, J shed 2 bases, and the junction held 5 bases outside the gene matches. Germline loops: CDR1 SNHLY, CDR2 FYNNEI. The CDR3 is 13 residues long. Sequenced sample: PBMCs. The chain combines TRBV2 with TRBJ2-7; TRBD1 matches 8 bases. This TCR was sampled from a middle-aged woman in good health. Some clones in this sample may be carry-over from other donors' samples. The CDR3 DNA follows: TGTGCCAGCCTCGGGACAGGAGCCTACGAGCAGTACTTC. Protein sequence: CASLGTGAYEQYF.